This TCR beta chain originates from a study of blood T cell repertoires in COVID-19. Here immunoSEQ multiplex PCR was the method, and the copy in TCRdb shows in-frame clones only, minus some. The sample yields roughly 500,000 clones, around nine tenths seen once. Germline CDR1 SGHRS, CDR2 YFSETQ. The J segment lost 4 bases and the V segment lost 1 base, leaving 3 bases of the junction unmatched. This CDR3 has 16 residues. Sequenced: PBMCs or T cells enriched from blood (not recorded which). The rearrangement uses TRBV5-1 and TRBJ2-1; 12 bases are a match to TRBD2. The origin of this receptor is a woman aged 60 to 75 who had recovered from COVID-19. The CDR3 nucleotides are TGCGCCAGCAGCTTGCCTAGCGGGGGGGCGTACAATGAGCAGTTCTTC. As protein: CASSLPSGGAYNEQFF. The variable domain in full, completed from reference TRBV5-1 and TRBJ2-1, reads KAGVTQTPRYLIKTRGQQVTLSCSPISGHRSVSWYQQTPGQGLQFLFEYFSETQRNKGNFPGRFSGRQFSNSRSEMNVSTLELGDSALYLCASSLPSGGAYNEQFFGPGTRLTVL.